A single sample is the source of the 26 T cell receptor beta chains below, sequenced in a study of OX40 agonist ivuxolimab in advanced cancers. The method was immunoSEQ multiplex PCR; TCRdb's version includes in-frame clones alone and lacks a portion of them. This table holds around 65,000 clones, around nine tenths found once. Sequenced material: CD4+ or CD8+ T cells sorted from blood, taken in a trial of the OX40 agonist ivuxolimab. The receptors were gathered from an adult with an advanced solid tumor such as melanoma, head and neck, liver or kidney cancer.

Details on this clone: This sample also contains other DNA sequences that code for the same CDR3. This chain uses TRBV7-9 with TRBJ2-7; 12 nucleotides match TRBD1. Germline CDR1 and CDR2: SEHNR and FQNEAQ (reference sequence). The CDR3 sequence is 14 residues long. The ends lost 3 bases at V and 7 bases at J; junction bases unmatched: 4. Here the CDR3 DNA reads TGTGCCAGCAGCTTGGGACAGGGGGCGTATGAGCAGTACTTC. This codes for CASSLGQGAYEQYF.

The chain uses TRBV6-5 and TRBJ2-7; D may match TRBD1 or TRBD2 (5 bases each). The CDR3 is 14 amino acids. Trimming stripped 0 bases from V and 2 bases from J, with 8 bases between. CDR1 and CDR2 (germline): MNHEY, SVGAGI. The CDR3 nucleotides are TGTGCCAGCAGTTACTCGGGACGGACCTACGAGCAGTACTTC. Protein sequence: CASSYSGRTYEQYF.

This sequence joins TRBV6-5 and TRBJ2-1; D is tentatively TRBD1 or TRBD2 (6 bases each). The V and J ends lost 5 bases and 3 bases respectively, with 14 bases between them. The CDR3 contains 15 residues. CDR1 and CDR2 (germline): MNHEY, SVGAGI. The DNA of the CDR3 is TGTGCCAGCAGTCCTCGGGGGCTCGTCTACAATGAGCAGTTCTTC. Translation: CASSPRGLVYNEQFF.

The chain is built from TRBV10-2 and TRBJ1-5; TRBD1 agrees at 10 bases. Germline V CDR1 and CDR2: WSHSY, SAAADI. J gave up 5 bases and V 6 bases, and 1 base lay outside the gene matches. The CDR3 extends over 13 amino acids. The CDR3 sequence: CASSGTGDQPQHF. Written as DNA, the CDR3 is TGCGCCAGCAGCGGGACAGGGGATCAGCCCCAGCATTTT.

This clone was recorded only once. This chain joins TRBV19 and TRBJ2-1; no clear D gene. In germline, CDR1 is LNHDA, CDR2 SQIVND (reference sequence). Trimming cost V 4 bases and J 8 bases, with 12 bases left between them. This CDR3 has 13 residues. CDR3 sequence: CASSTTPNYEQFF. Written as DNA, the CDR3 is TGTGCCAGTAGTACAACCCCCAACTATGAGCAGTTCTTC.

This clone was found once. This chain joins TRBV5-4 and TRBJ1-4; TRBD1 aligns across 8 bases. V shed 1 base, J shed 7 bases, and the junction held 6 bases outside the gene matches. Germline CDR1 reads SGHNT; CDR2 reads YYREEE (reference sequence). The CDR3 loop spans 15 amino acids. In DNA, the CDR3 is TGTGCCAGCAGCTTGCAAAGGACAGGGCCTGAAAAACTGTTTTTT. It encodes CASSLQRTGPEKLFF.

This sequence joins TRBV4-1 and TRBJ2-2; maybe TRBD1 (6 bases). The CDR3 has 14 amino acids. With 8 bases removed from V and 7 bases from J, the gap between germline ends came to 17 bases. Looked up from germline, CDR1 is MGHRA and CDR2 is YSYEKL. CDR3 in DNA: TGCGCCAGCGGCAGGGGAGAGCTCGGCGGGGAGCTGTTTTTT. The encoded protein is CASGRGELGGELFF.

The chain has TRBV5-4 and TRBJ2-1, with D possibly TRBD2 on 7 matching bases. Germline loops: CDR1 SGHNT, CDR2 YYREEE (reference sequence). Trimming took 3 bases from V and 8 from J, leaving 21 bases between them. The CDR3 extends over 16 amino acids. CDR3 protein: CASSWEGGSLKHEQFF. The CDR3 DNA reads TGTGCCAGCAGCTGGGAGGGGGGCAGTTTAAAGCATGAGCAGTTCTTC.

This rearrangement joins TRBV18 to TRBJ1-6; TRBD1 matches at 8 bases. CDR3 length: 15 amino acids. The germline V gene encodes CDR1 KGHSH and CDR2 LQKENI. Trimming took 3 bases from V and 3 from J; bases not matched to a gene: 1. As DNA, the CDR3 is TGTGCCAGCTCACCGACAGGGGACTATAATTCACCCCTCCACTTT. It encodes CASSPTGDYNSPLHF.

CDR3 sequence reads: CASSEGGSGANVLTF. In DNA, the CDR3 is TGCGCCAGCAGTGAGGGTGGCTCTGGGGCCAACGTCCTGACTTTC. The V and J genes are TRBV10-1 and TRBJ2-6; D is unresolved. Per the germline V gene, CDR1 is WNHNN and CDR2 is SYGVQD (reference sequence). The germline V and J ends were trimmed by 2 bases and 0 bases, with 5 bases remaining between them. CDR3 length: 15 residues.

This clone appeared a few times. The chain recombines TRBV2 with TRBJ2-3; D possibly matches TRBD1 or TRBD2 (6 bases each). Trimming took 2 bases from V and 1 from J, leaving 10 bases between them. CDR3 length equals 15 residues. Germline lookup yields CDR1 SNHLY and CDR2 FYNNEI. The CDR3 DNA is TGTGCCAGCAGTGAATCGGGGGCCCGCACAGATACGCAGTATTTT. As protein: CASSESGARTDTQYF. The full variable domain, in which reference TRBV2 and TRBJ2-3 provide the parts outside the CDR3, is EPEVTQTPSHQVTQMGQEVILRCVPISNHLYFYWYRQILGQKVEFLVSFYNNEISEKSEIFDDQFSVERPDGSNFTLKIRSTKLEDSAMYFCASSESGARTDTQYFGPGTRLTVL.

This chain uses TRBV5-4 with TRBJ1-2; TRBD1 matches 8 bases. The J segment lost 4 bases and the V segment lost 0 bases, leaving 8 bases of the junction unmatched. The CDR3 length is 16 residues. Germline lookup yields CDR1 SGHNT and CDR2 YYREEE (reference sequence). The CDR3 DNA sequence: TGTGCCAGCAGCTTGGGCGGACAGGGAATGGGCTATGGCTACACCTTC. It encodes CASSLGGQGMGYGYTF.

The rearrangement joins TRBV5-1 to TRBJ2-7, with D perhaps TRBD1 (6 bases). Trimming pared 3 bases from V and 2 bases from J, leaving 15 bases between. The CDR3 contains 15 residues. Germline-derived CDR1 and CDR2 are SGHRS and YFSETQ. As DNA, the CDR3 is TGCGCCAGCAGCTCAGCGACAGGAGCTCCCTACGAGCAGTACTTC. As protein: CASSSATGAPYEQYF.

V is TRBV29-1 and J is TRBJ1-4, with 7 bases fitting TRBD1. Trimming at V came to 4 bases and at J to 1 base, leaving 0 bases not matched to a gene. Germline values: CDR1 SQVTM, CDR2 ANQGSEA. The CDR3 length is 13 residues. The CDR3 loop reads CSVGDRTNEKLFF. The CDR3 bases are TGCAGCGTTGGGGACAGAACTAATGAAAAACTGTTTTTT.

The chain recombines TRBV9 with TRBJ2-7; 8 nucleotides agree with TRBD1. The germline V gene has CDR1 SGDLS and CDR2 YYNGEE. CDR3 length equals 16 residues. V gave up 7 bases and J gave up 2 bases; unmatched junction bases: 14. The CDR3 region is CASAGPQGGIPYEQYF. The CDR3 DNA reads TGTGCCAGCGCTGGCCCACAGGGGGGCATCCCCTACGAGCAGTACTTC.

The chain links TRBV10-3 to TRBJ1-1, with D possibly matching TRBD1 (6 bases). CDR1 and CDR2 from the germline V gene are ENHRY and SYGVKD. The V gene lost 6 bases and the J gene lost 5 bases, with 25 bases spanning the gap. The CDR3 consists of 17 residues. The CDR3 DNA reads as TGTGCCATCAGCCTTGACCCCTTAGCCGACAGGCGGACTGAAGCTTTCTTT. Encoded protein: CAISLDPLADRRTEAFF.

The chain carries TRBV13 and TRBJ1-2; D possibly corresponds to TRBD1 (5 bases). The CDR3 runs 18 residues. Trimming cost V 3 bases and J 4 bases, with 24 bases left between them. The germline gives CDR1 PRHDT, CDR2 FYEKMQ (reference sequence). Written as DNA, the CDR3 is TGTGCCAGCAGCTTGATAGGGACCATTAACCGAGGGTTCTATGGCTACACCTTC. Translation gives CASSLIGTINRGFYGYTF.

This clone was detected only once. This chain joins TRBV5-1 and TRBJ2-2; TRBD2 might be the D (5 bases). The CDR3 contains 16 residues. CDR1 is SGHRS and CDR2 is YFSETQ in the germline V gene. V gave up 3 bases and J gave up 5 bases, with 17 bases separating them. CDR3 loop: CASSWGDADGTGELFF. DNA for the CDR3: TGCGCCAGCAGCTGGGGAGACGCCGATGGAACCGGGGAGCTGTTTTTT.

The V gene is TRBV6-5, the J gene TRBJ1-5, with D unclear. The CDR3 is made up of 13 amino acids. Trimming cost V 7 bases and J 6 bases, with 13 bases left between them. Looked up from germline, CDR1 is MNHEY and CDR2 is SVGAGI. CDR3 sequence: CASTQNWGQPQHF. Written as DNA, the CDR3 is TGTGCCAGCACCCAGAATTGGGGTCAGCCCCAGCATTTT.

The V gene is TRBV7-3, the J gene TRBJ2-3; TRBD2 matches 11 bases. The CDR3 is 15 residues long. CDR1 and CDR2 from the germline V gene are SGHTA and FQGTGA. V lost 3 bases, J lost 2 bases, and 1 base stayed unmatched. The CDR3 sequence is CASSFSGGATDTQYF. CDR3 nucleotide sequence: TGTGCCAGCAGCTTTAGCGGGGGGGCCACAGATACGCAGTATTTT.

The rearrangement joins TRBV6-1 to TRBJ2-7, with 7 bases that match TRBD2. The CDR3 is 15 residues long. Germline V gene data show CDR1 as MNHNS and CDR2 as SASEGT. Trimming cost V 10 bases and J 3 bases; bases outside gene matches: 15. The CDR3 protein is CATSSPREGIYEQYF. CDR3 coding DNA: TGTGCCACCTCCTCGCCCAGGGAGGGAATCTACGAGCAGTACTTC.

The chain uses TRBV5-1 and TRBJ1-1; possibly TRBD1 for D (6 bases). Germline V lookup: CDR1 SGHRS, CDR2 YFSETQ. The V and J ends lost 3 bases and 5 bases respectively, with 20 bases between them. This CDR3 comprises 16 residues. This chain's CDR3 is CASSSGPGQGGTEAFF. For the CDR3, the DNA is TGCGCCAGCAGCTCCGGGCCCGGACAAGGGGGAACTGAAGCTTTCTTT.

The chain combines TRBV18 with TRBJ1-5; D perhaps matches TRBD1 (6 bases). The CDR3 runs 17 residues. V lost 4 bases to trimming and J lost 6 bases, with 22 bases between them. Per germline, CDR1 KGHSH and CDR2 LQKENI. CDR3 DNA sequence: TGTGCCAGCTCACTCTCACCTTCGGACAGCCGTGGTCAGCCCCAGCATTTT. Protein: CASSLSPSDSRGQPQHF.

This clone was seen a single time. The V call is TRBV7-2, the J call TRBJ1-3; no clear D gene. Trimming took off 2 bases at V and 3 bases at J, with 17 bases between the two ends. The CDR3 spans 17 residues. Per the germline V gene, CDR1 is SGHTA and CDR2 is FQGNSA. The CDR3: CASSLTAGLRGGNTIYF. The CDR3 region has the DNA TGTGCCAGCAGCTTAACGGCTGGGCTGCGGGGTGGAAACACCATATATTTT.

The CDR3 reads CAWSGGSVKLFF. CDR3 DNA sequence: TGTGCCTGGAGTGGGGGATCGGTAAAACTGTTTTTT. The chain has TRBV30 and TRBJ1-4, with no clear D. This CDR3 has 12 amino acids. Germline CDR1 and CDR2: GTSNPN and SVGIG (reference sequence). V was shortened by 1 base and J by 10 bases, with 10 bases between the two germline ends. Supplemented by reference TRBV30 and TRBJ1-4, the full variable domain reads SQTIHQWPATLVQPVGSPLSLECTVEGTSNPNLYWYRQAAGRGLQLLFYSVGIGQISSEVPQNLSASRPQDRQFILSSKKLLLSDSGFYLCAWSGGSVKLFFGSGTQLSVL.

V is TRBV30 and J is TRBJ2-3; TRBD2 might be the D (6 bases). The V end lost 3 bases, the J end lost 4 bases, and 8 bases lay between the germline ends. The CDR3 is 12 residues long. Looked up from germline, CDR1 is GTSNPN and CDR2 is SVGIG (reference sequence). The CDR3, as DNA: TGTGCCTGGAGGCGACTAGCAGATACGCAGTATTTT. Translation gives CAWRRLADTQYF. Combining the CDR3 with reference TRBV30 and TRBJ2-3 gives the whole variable domain SQTIHQWPATLVQPVGSPLSLECTVEGTSNPNLYWYRQAAGRGLQLLFYSVGIGQISSEVPQNLSASRPQDRQFILSSKKLLLSDSGFYLCAWRRLADTQYFGPGTRLTVL.